Listed below are T cell receptor beta chains from one sample, sequenced in a study of shared clonotypes between healthy human individuals. The data were produced by immunoSEQ multiplex PCR, yet TCRdb's version contains in-frame clones alone and is incomplete. The sample has over 800,000 clones, 85% to 95% seen once; the top ten hold 24%. Sequencing used naive CD8+ T cells sorted from blood. These receptors originate from a man younger than 45 in good health. CDR3s include the opening cysteine and the closing phenylalanine or tryptophan. Each record gives: J gene, V gene, clone size, D gene, CDR3 protein, CDR3 DNA. A D gene is named only where the DNA matches it firmly. The size field is filled for only some rows; it gives once, few, many or a size class.

J: TRBJ2-5; V: TRBV27; size: NA; D: NA; CDR3: CASSSSAGQTQYF; DNA: TGTGCCAGCAGTTCCTCAGCGGGCCAGACCCAGTACTTC
J: TRBJ2-1; V: TRBV7-6; size: NA; D: TRBD2; CDR3: CASRKLAGEGDEQFF; DNA: TGTGCCAGCAGAAAACTAGCGGGGGAGGGCGATGAGCAGTTCTTC
J: TRBJ2-2; V: TRBV7-3; size: NA; D: NA; CDR3: CASSLIGGNTGELFF; DNA: TGTGCCAGCAGCTTAATCGGGGGGAACACCGGGGAGCTGTTTTTT
J: TRBJ2-1; V: TRBV15; size: NA; D: TRBD1; CDR3: CATSRRTGNNEQFF; DNA: TGTGCCACCAGCCGTCGGACAGGCAACAATGAGCAGTTCTTC
J: TRBJ2-5; V: TRBV4-1; size: NA; D: TRBD1; CDR3: CASSQPDRGRETQYF; DNA: TGCGCCAGCAGCCAACCAGACAGGGGTAGAGAGACCCAGTACTTC
J: TRBJ2-3; V: TRBV2; size: NA; D: NA; CDR3: CASSEDGGTDTQYF; DNA: TGTGCCAGCAGTGAAGATGGGGGGACAGATACGCAGTATTTT
J: TRBJ2-1; V: TRBV5-6; size: NA; D: TRBD2; CDR3: CASSGAGGYNEQFF; DNA: TGTGCCAGCAGCGGAGCGGGAGGGTACAATGAGCAGTTCTTC
J: TRBJ2-1; V: TRBV11-2; size: NA; D: TRBD2; CDR3: CASSWEPGLYYNEQFF; DNA: TGTGCCAGCAGCTGGGAACCGGGACTATACTACAATGAGCAGTTCTTC
J: TRBJ2-7; V: TRBV7-6; size: NA; D: TRBD1; CDR3: CASSLWPGTGGEQYF; DNA: TGTGCCAGCAGCTTATGGCCCGGGACAGGGGGCGAGCAGTACTTC
J: TRBJ2-7; V: TRBV28; size: NA; D: TRBD2; CDR3: CASSLAGISYEQYF; DNA: TGTGCCAGCAGCCTAGCGGGAATCTCCTACGAGCAGTACTTC
J: TRBJ2-1; V: TRBV29-1; size: NA; D: TRBD2; CDR3: CSVVSAGVRNEQFF; DNA: TGCAGCGTTGTTTCAGCGGGAGTAAGGAATGAGCAGTTCTTC
J: TRBJ2-3; V: TRBV11-2; size: NA; D: TRBD2; CDR3: CASSLVPGLSTDTQYF; DNA: TGTGCCAGCAGCTTAGTTCCGGGACTAAGCACAGATACGCAGTATTTT
J: TRBJ2-1; V: TRBV4-3; size: NA; D: NA; CDR3: CASSQGFGGTNEQFF; DNA: TGCGCCAGCAGCCAAGGATTTGGAGGAACCAATGAGCAGTTCTTC
J: TRBJ2-2; V: TRBV6-6; size: NA; D: TRBD2; CDR3: CASAKPLLAGPGELFF; DNA: TGTGCCAGCGCAAAACCCCTTTTAGCGGGACCCGGGGAGCTGTTTTTT
J: TRBJ2-7; V: TRBV7-6; size: NA; D: TRBD1; CDR3: CASSPRDSSYEQYF; DNA: TGTGCCAGCAGCCCAAGGGACAGCTCCTACGAGCAGTACTTC
J: TRBJ2-1; V: TRBV7-2; size: once; D: TRBD2; CDR3: CASSPSGRVNEQFF; DNA: TGTGCCAGCAGCCCCAGCGGGAGGGTCAATGAGCAGTTCTTC
J: TRBJ1-4; V: TRBV4-1; size: NA; D: NA; CDR3: CASSQGRGALATNEKLFF; DNA: TGCGCCAGCAGCCAAGGTCGGGGGGCCCTTGCAACTAATGAAAAACTGTTTTTT
J: TRBJ2-6; V: TRBV7-3; size: NA; D: TRBD1; CDR3: CASSIGQGSNVLTF; DNA: TGTGCCAGCAGCATAGGACAGGGCTCCAACGTCCTGACTTTC
J: TRBJ1-2; V: TRBV7-9; size: NA; D: NA; CDR3: CASSLAGANGYTF; DNA: TGTGCCAGCAGCTTGGCAGGGGCTAATGGCTACACCTTC
J: TRBJ2-1; V: TRBV6-5; size: NA; D: NA; CDR3: CASSYGAGYNEQFF; DNA: TGTGCCAGCAGTTACGGGGCAGGCTACAATGAGCAGTTCTTC
J: TRBJ1-1; V: TRBV29-1; size: NA; D: NA; CDR3: CSVEDRTTEAFF; DNA: TGCAGCGTTGAAGACAGGACGACTGAAGCTTTCTTT
J: TRBJ2-3; V: TRBV2; size: NA; D: TRBD2; CDR3: CASSGLAGITDTQYF; DNA: TGTGCCAGCAGTGGGCTAGCGGGGATCACAGATACGCAGTATTTT
J: TRBJ1-4; V: TRBV7-9; size: once; D: NA; CDR3: CASSLSTTTNEKLFF; DNA: TGTGCCAGCAGCTTAAGTACAACAACTAATGAAAAACTGTTTTTT
J: TRBJ2-3; V: TRBV28; size: once; D: TRBD2; CDR3: CASSPIAGGPKDTQYF; DNA: TGTGCCAGCAGTCCGATAGCGGGAGGGCCTAAGGATACGCAGTATTTT
J: TRBJ2-4; V: TRBV2; size: NA; D: NA; CDR3: CASGGQGKNIQYF; DNA: TGTGCCAGCGGAGGGCAGGGGAAAAACATTCAGTACTTC
J: TRBJ2-1; V: TRBV2; size: NA; D: TRBD2; CDR3: CASSGIVAGGSYNEQFF; DNA: TGTGCCAGCAGTGGAATCGTAGCGGGAGGCTCCTACAATGAGCAGTTCTTC
J: TRBJ1-3; V: TRBV27; size: NA; D: NA; CDR3: CASSRYSGNTIYF; DNA: TGTGCCAGCAGTCGGTACTCTGGAAACACCATATATTTT
J: TRBJ2-1; V: TRBV5-1; size: NA; D: NA; CDR3: CASSLDLQGGYNEQFF; DNA: TGCGCCAGCAGCTTGGATCTCCAGGGGGGGTACAATGAGCAGTTCTTC
J: TRBJ2-1; V: TRBV6-5; size: NA; D: NA; CDR3: CASSFNEQFF; DNA: TGTGCCAGCAGTTTCAATGAGCAGTTCTTC
J: TRBJ1-1; V: TRBV6-5; size: NA; D: TRBD1; CDR3: CASSYGTGGTEAFF; DNA: TGTGCCAGCAGTTACGGAACAGGGGGCACTGAAGCTTTCTTT
J: TRBJ1-5; V: TRBV4-1; size: NA; D: NA; CDR3: CASSQDPWGNQPQHF; DNA: TGCGCCAGCAGCCAAGATCCTTGGGGAAATCAGCCCCAGCATTTT
J: TRBJ2-1; V: TRBV27; size: NA; D: TRBD2; CDR3: CASSLGTRDEQFF; DNA: TGTGCCAGCAGTCTTGGGACTAGGGATGAGCAGTTCTTC
J: TRBJ1-3; V: TRBV4-1; size: NA; D: TRBD1; CDR3: CASSQFRQGNSGNTIYF; DNA: TGCGCCAGCAGCCAATTCCGACAGGGAAACTCTGGAAACACCATATATTTT
J: TRBJ2-7; V: TRBV7-9; size: NA; D: TRBD2; CDR3: CASRAGGTYEQYF; DNA: TGTGCCAGCAGAGCGGGAGGGACCTACGAGCAGTACTTC
J: TRBJ1-1; V: TRBV4-3; size: once; D: NA; CDR3: CASSPQATGTPLEAFF; DNA: TGCGCCAGCAGCCCTCAAGCCACCGGGACCCCCCTCGAAGCTTTCTTT
J: TRBJ2-1; V: TRBV7-9; size: NA; D: NA; CDR3: CASSSDNIRIGGRPLEQFF; DNA: TGTGCCAGCAGCTCAGATAACATTAGAATTGGCGGGCGCCCTTTAGAGCAGTTCTTC